This TCR beta chain was retrieved from a study of early T cells in non-severe SARS-CoV-2 infection. At the level of the study: From unsorted whole blood, bulk RNA was sequenced, and the chains remained unpaired. Study-wide findings and caveats: Reliance on VDJdb matching favored anti-spike CD8 responses; private and CD4 specificities were missed.

This clonotype was counted only a few times. Antigen: not known. This CDR3 contains 15 residues. V shed 4 bases and J shed 5 bases, with 17 bases lying between them. The germline gives CDR1 MGHDK, CDR2 SYGVNS. Tagging with unique molecular identifiers was applied to individual cDNA molecules. TCRdb processed the 5' RACE reads anew with MiXCR; each CDR3 protein has one entry. Of 60,000 or so distinct CDR3 sequences listed, about 13% were seen once; the top ten hold roughly 9.1%. Input material: whole blood. The chain links TRBV25-1 to TRBJ2-5; a possible D gene is TRBD2 (6 bases). This clonotype originated in an adult who was a healthcare worker with PCR-confirmed SARS-CoV-2 infection or an uninfected control (not recorded which). The CDR3 coding sequence is TGTGCCAGCAGTGGGAGGGTGTTCCCCGGCGAGACCCAGTACTTC. Amino acids: CASSGRVFPGETQYF.